This T cell receptor (beta chain) was captured by sequencing in a study of cytomegalovirus exposure and HLA in healthy donors. For the study at large: Later, an analysis reported that the 130 or so validation repertoires had used the same platform as the approximately 720 first-cohort repertoires.

Germline V gene sequence: CDR1 LNHDA, CDR2 SQIVND (reference sequence). Trimming removed 5 bases at V and 4 bases at J, with 15 bases between. This CDR3 is 15 amino acids long. Study outcomes and limitations: Within the approximately 110 validation repertoires, first-cohort TCR clusters tended to co-occur, according to a later analysis. Specific recognition of CMV antigens was confirmed in vitro for a few chains (all CMV-associated).

As regards this clone: The antigen is unknown.

Profiled with immunoSEQ multiplex PCR; TCRdb holds only in-frame clones, not every one. This sample carries fewer than 200,000 clones, about nine tenths of them seen once, and the ten largest clones take 2% to 3%. This receptor was identified in a man aged 18 to 35 in good health and CMV-seropositive. The sequenced sample was PBMCs. The chain couples TRBV19 to TRBJ1-5, with a tentative D call TRBD1 (5 bases). The CDR3 loop reads CASSWDFETNQPQHF. The CDR3 nucleotides are TGTGCCAGTAGTTGGGACTTTGAAACAAATCAGCCCCAGCATTTT.